This is a list of T cell receptor beta chains from one sample in a study of molecular identifiers for immune sequencing clone quantification. A single record per CDR3 protein comes from TCRdb applying MiXCR to the PCR reads. The repertoire has about half a million distinct CDR3 sequences, about 26% of them found once; the top ten carry around 0.79%. Sequencing was carried out using naive CD8+ T cells from blood, with Jurkat cell RNA spiked in. The receptor source for this set is a human donor in good health. Some libraries in this study had Jurkat cell RNA spiked in. Each CDR3 is given with its conserved first and last residue. Fields, in order: clone size, D gene, J gene, V gene, CDR3 protein, CDR3 DNA. D genes are given only for firm matches. Size is omitted from some rows. Given values are once, few, many or a class for expanded clones.

clone_size: many
d_call: -
j_call: TRBJ1-4
v_call: TRBV5-1
cdr3_aa: CASSLRTDQGEKLFF
cdr3_nt: TGCGCCAGCAGCTTAAGGACCGACCAGGGTGAAAAACTGTTTTTT

clone_size: few
d_call: -
j_call: TRBJ1-1
v_call: TRBV7-8
cdr3_aa: CASSFRGQYTEAFF
cdr3_nt: TGTGCCAGCAGCTTCCGCGGACAGTACACTGAAGCTTTCTTT

clone_size: few
d_call: TRBD2
j_call: TRBJ2-1
v_call: TRBV6-5
cdr3_aa: CASSYVAGGDEQFF
cdr3_nt: TGTGCCAGCAGTTACGTAGCGGGGGGGGATGAGCAGTTCTTC

clone_size: -
d_call: TRBD1
j_call: TRBJ2-7
v_call: TRBV10-3
cdr3_aa: CAISDPGQPSYEQYF
cdr3_nt: TGTGCCATCAGTGACCCGGGACAGCCATCCTACGAGCAGTACTTC

clone_size: -
d_call: -
j_call: TRBJ2-7
v_call: TRBV6-6
cdr3_aa: CASSPFVGQNSYEQYF
cdr3_nt: TGTGCCAGCAGCCCCTTTGTAGGACAGAACTCCTACGAGCAGTACTTC

clone_size: -
d_call: -
j_call: TRBJ2-1
v_call: TRBV29-1
cdr3_aa: CSVLLGTHDEQFF
cdr3_nt: TGCAGCGTACTACTCGGGACCCACGATGAGCAGTTCTTC

clone_size: many
d_call: TRBD1
j_call: TRBJ2-7
v_call: TRBV29-1
cdr3_aa: CSVAGTGVYEQYF
cdr3_nt: TGCAGCGTTGCCGGGACAGGAGTCTACGAGCAGTACTTC

clone_size: few
d_call: -
j_call: TRBJ2-1
v_call: TRBV12-3/TRBV12-4
cdr3_aa: CASSLGFDEQFF
cdr3_nt: TGTGCCAGCAGCCTAGGGTTCGATGAGCAGTTCTTC

clone_size: -
d_call: -
j_call: TRBJ1-1
v_call: TRBV5-1
cdr3_aa: CASSWTHGTEAFF
cdr3_nt: TGCGCCAGCAGCTGGACCCACGGGACAGAAGCTTTCTTT

clone_size: -
d_call: TRBD2
j_call: TRBJ2-3
v_call: TRBV27
cdr3_aa: CASSNVAGQGTDTQYF
cdr3_nt: TGTGCCAGCAGCAACGTAGCGGGACAAGGCACAGATACGCAGTATTTT

clone_size: -
d_call: -
j_call: TRBJ1-5
v_call: TRBV6-1
cdr3_aa: CASSESIWGGNQPQHF
cdr3_nt: TGTGCCAGCAGTGAATCTATTTGGGGTGGCAATCAGCCCCAGCATTTT

clone_size: -
d_call: TRBD2
j_call: TRBJ2-2
v_call: TRBV24-1
cdr3_aa: CATSDRGVVLNTGELFF
cdr3_nt: TGTGCCACCAGTGATCGGGGGGTGGTTTTGAACACCGGGGAGCTGTTTTTT

clone_size: many
d_call: TRBD1
j_call: TRBJ2-1
v_call: TRBV29-1
cdr3_aa: CSVEVPGQGEGEQFF
cdr3_nt: TGCAGCGTTGAAGTCCCAGGACAGGGCGAAGGTGAGCAGTTCTTC

clone_size: -
d_call: -
j_call: TRBJ1-6
v_call: TRBV4-3
cdr3_aa: CASSQDITGTPDNSPLHF
cdr3_nt: TGCGCCAGCAGCCAAGATATAACGGGAACCCCCGATAATTCACCCCTCCACTTT

clone_size: few
d_call: -
j_call: TRBJ2-5
v_call: TRBV3-1
cdr3_aa: CASSQDPDSQETQYF
cdr3_nt: TGTGCCAGCAGCCAAGATCCGGACAGCCAAGAGACCCAGTACTTC

clone_size: -
d_call: -
j_call: TRBJ1-2
v_call: TRBV23-1
cdr3_aa: CASSRKGRHNYGYTF
cdr3_nt: TGCGCCAGCAGTCGCAAGGGACGCCACAACTATGGCTACACCTTC

clone_size: -
d_call: -
j_call: TRBJ1-5
v_call: TRBV19
cdr3_aa: CASSIIRGLRNQPQHF
cdr3_nt: TGTGCCAGTAGTATTATTCGAGGGTTGCGCAATCAGCCCCAGCATTTT

clone_size: few
d_call: TRBD2
j_call: TRBJ2-7
v_call: TRBV9
cdr3_aa: CASSVEGGLAGGDPSEQYF
cdr3_nt: TGTGCCAGCAGCGTAGAAGGGGGACTAGCGGGAGGCGACCCCTCCGAGCAGTACTTC

clone_size: -
d_call: TRBD1
j_call: TRBJ2-2
v_call: TRBV7-9
cdr3_aa: CASKRQGFGELFF
cdr3_nt: TGTGCCAGCAAGAGACAGGGTTTCGGGGAGCTGTTTTTT

clone_size: few
d_call: -
j_call: TRBJ2-2
v_call: TRBV19
cdr3_aa: CASSIFTNTGELFF
cdr3_nt: TGTGCCAGTAGTATTTTTACGAACACCGGGGAGCTGTTTTTT

clone_size: many
d_call: TRBD1
j_call: TRBJ2-3
v_call: TRBV7-2
cdr3_aa: CASSLEGQGTDTQYF
cdr3_nt: TGTGCCAGCAGCTTAGAAGGACAGGGAACCGATACGCAGTATTTT

clone_size: few
d_call: -
j_call: TRBJ2-7
v_call: TRBV11-2
cdr3_aa: CASSYGFDEQYF
cdr3_nt: TGTGCCAGCAGCTACGGGTTTGACGAGCAGTACTTC

clone_size: -
d_call: -
j_call: TRBJ2-7
v_call: TRBV4-3
cdr3_aa: CASSQDSTGSTYEQYF
cdr3_nt: TGCGCCAGCAGCCAAGATTCGACGGGATCAACCTACGAGCAGTACTTC

clone_size: once
d_call: TRBD2
j_call: TRBJ2-2
v_call: TRBV20-1
cdr3_aa: CSVRESSGGYTGELFF
cdr3_nt: TGCAGTGTTAGAGAGTCTAGCGGGGGATACACCGGGGAACTGTTTTTT

clone_size: -
d_call: -
j_call: TRBJ1-5
v_call: TRBV19
cdr3_aa: CASSIDTYSNQPQHF
cdr3_nt: TGTGCCAGTAGTATAGACACTTATAGCAATCAGCCCCAGCATTTT

clone_size: -
d_call: TRBD2
j_call: TRBJ2-3
v_call: TRBV9
cdr3_aa: CASSVAIAGGPGTDTQYF
cdr3_nt: TGTGCCAGCAGCGTAGCAATAGCGGGGGGGCCGGGGACAGATACGCAGTATTTT

clone_size: many
d_call: TRBD2
j_call: TRBJ2-1
v_call: TRBV7-2
cdr3_aa: CASSFYSGDYNEQFF
cdr3_nt: TGTGCCAGCAGCTTCTATAGCGGGGACTACAATGAGCAGTTCTTC